This entry lists 24 T cell receptor beta chains sequenced from one sample in a study of blood T cells in healthy people across ages. A sample-barcoded 5' primer and a J-beta primer mix were used in a second PCR of roughly 7 to 11 cycles. In TCRdb, the 5' RACE reads were re-called with MiXCR into one record per CDR3 protein. The table has roughly 1.7 million distinct CDR3 sequences, roughly a third seen once. Material: blood. The receptors here all came from a woman under 40 in good health.

The gene calls are TRBV5-1 and TRBJ2-3; TRBD2 agrees at 7 bases. In germline, CDR1 is SGHRS, CDR2 YFSETQ. V dropped 2 bases and J dropped 1; count of bases not matched to a gene: 4. The CDR3 extends over 15 amino acids. In DNA, the CDR3 is TGCGCCAGCAGCTTCGCGGGAGACCGCACAGATACGCAGTATTTT. This translates into CASSFAGDRTDTQYF.

This clonotype appeared a few times. The rearrangement joins TRBV7-2 to TRBJ1-6; D is undetermined. CDR1 and CDR2 from the germline V gene are SGHTA and FQGNSA. This CDR3 region has 13 residues. Trimming pared 6 bases from V and 8 bases from J, leaving 11 bases between. The CDR3 DNA reads TGTGCCAGCAGTTCTATCAGCGATTCACCCCTCCACTTT. It yields the protein CASSSISDSPLHF.

The sample holds a few counts of this clonotype. This chain links TRBV20-1 with TRBJ1-2; 7 nucleotides line up with TRBD1. With 0 bases clipped from V and 8 bases from J, the junction kept 9 bases outside the gene matches. The CDR3 covers 14 residues. CDR1 is DFQATT and CDR2 is SNEGSKA in the germline V gene (reference sequence). CDR3: CSARDLRQGVGYTF. CDR3 DNA sequence: TGCAGTGCTAGAGATCTTCGGCAGGGGGTAGGCTACACCTTC.

J is TRBJ2-1 and V is TRBV30, with TRBD2 identical over 15 bases. Germline V lookup: CDR1 GTSNPN, CDR2 SVGIG (reference sequence). The V and J ends lost 0 bases and 9 bases, in that order; junction bases with no gene match: 6. The CDR3 covers 16 residues. This CDR3 reads CAWSVRTSGGAIEQFF. As DNA, the CDR3 is TGTGCCTGGAGTGTACGGACTAGCGGGGGGGCGATTGAGCAGTTCTTC.

The J gene is TRBJ2-1, the V gene TRBV20-1; 14 bases match TRBD2. The CDR3 contains 16 residues. Germline CDR1 and CDR2: DFQATT and SNEGSKA (reference sequence). DNA for the CDR3: TGCTCCTCCGGGACTAGCGGGGGTCTCAGCTACAATGAGCAGTTCTTC. Encoded protein: CSSGTSGGLSYNEQFF.

The V call is TRBV20-1, the J call TRBJ2-3; 15 nucleotides match TRBD2. Germline V gene sequence: CDR1 DFQATT, CDR2 SNEGSKA (reference sequence). The CDR3 contains 22 residues. Germline trimming cut 4 bases from V and 2 bases from J; bases unmatched to any gene: 22. For the CDR3, the DNA is TGCAGTGCTACTTGGACTAGCGGGGGGGCCCGCCCATTTACCCTAGCCACAGATACGCAGTATTTT. It is translated as CSATWTSGGARPFTLATDTQYF.

In this sample, this clonotype turned up many times. The chain links TRBV12-3 or TRBV12-4 to TRBJ2-3; D gene ambiguous. Trimming stripped 2 bases from V and 4 bases from J, with 10 bases between. CDR3 length equals 14 residues. The CDR3 region is CASSLFTEADTQYF. The CDR3, as DNA: TGTGCCAGCAGTTTATTTACAGAAGCAGATACGCAGTATTTT.

Here the CDR3 reads CATKAGVGTEAFF. CDR3 DNA sequence: TGTGCCACCAAGGCAGGGGTGGGGACTGAAGCTTTCTTT. This sequence joins TRBV6-1 and TRBJ1-1; TRBD1 might be the D (6 bases). V lost 10 bases to trimming and J lost 5 bases, with 17 bases between them. This CDR3 comprises 13 residues. The germline V gene has CDR1 MNHNS and CDR2 SASEGT.

This clonotype was picked up a small number of times. The CDR3, as DNA: TGTGCCAGTGGGGGACAATATAGCAATCAGCCCCAGCATTTT. Its protein is CASGGQYSNQPQHF. The genes are TRBV6-2 or TRBV6-3 and TRBJ1-5, with D possibly being TRBD1 (6 bases). This CDR3 is built from 14 residues. V was cut by 9 bases and J by 0 bases, with 12 bases left in between. In germline, CDR1 is MNHEY, CDR2 SVGEGT.

The chain carries TRBV4-1 and TRBJ1-1; D gene uncertain. V dropped 2 bases and J dropped 8 bases, with 12 bases sitting between them. This CDR3 contains 13 residues. CDR1 is MGHRA, CDR2 YSYEKL, per germline. For the CDR3, the DNA is TGCGCCAGCAGCCAAAGTTTGGAGGACGAAGCTTTCTTT. It translates to CASSQSLEDEAFF.

This clonotype has a count of ten or more. The rearrangement links TRBV15 to TRBJ2-5; D is undetermined. Germline V gene sequence: CDR1 LNHNV, CDR2 YYDKDF (reference sequence). CDR3 length: 11 residues. Trimming removed 0 bases from V and 5 bases from J, with 1 base in between. This CDR3 is CATSREETQYF. The CDR3 nucleotides read TGTGCCACCAGCAGAGAGGAGACCCAGTACTTC.

About this clonotype itself: A much larger clone sits a single nucleotide away, making a read error possible. This sequence joins TRBV10-2 and TRBJ2-5; no reliable D call. The CDR3 totals 14 residues. Deletions cut 4 bases from V and 6 bases from J, with 15 bases between. CDR1 is WSHSY, CDR2 SAAADI, per germline. The CDR3 nucleotides are TGCGCCAGCAGTGGGTCGAAGGTCGGGCAGACCCAGTACTTC. Its translation is CASSGSKVGQTQYF.

Note on this clonotype: Given a much more abundant clone one base away, this may be a read error. V gene TRBV28 combines with J gene TRBJ2-7; D possibly matches TRBD1 or TRBD2 (6 bases each). This CDR3 has 11 amino acids. The V gene's germline CDR1 is MDHEN and CDR2 SYDVKM. Trimming removed 6 bases from V and 5 bases from J, with 8 bases in between. The CDR3 DNA is TGTGCCAGCAGGGGGGGCCACGAGCAGTACTTC. Translating gives CASRGGHEQYF.

In its sample, this clonotype was seen a few times. The rearrangement links TRBV3-1 to TRBJ1-2; D is unclear. The CDR3 is 14 residues long. The germline V and J ends were trimmed by 1 base and 2 bases, with 8 bases remaining between them. Looked up from germline, CDR1 is LGHDT and CDR2 is YNNKEL (reference sequence). The CDR3: CASSQGVGNYGYTF. The CDR3 DNA reads as TGTGCCAGCAGCCAAGGGGTCGGAAACTATGGCTACACCTTC.

This clonotype was seen more than once but under ten times. The chain combines TRBV12-3 or TRBV12-4 with TRBJ1-2, with 8 bases matching TRBD1. The CDR3 has 16 amino acids. V trimming: 6 bases; J trimming: 4 bases; junction bases outside the gene matches: 13. This chain's CDR3 is CASSRQGPHDLYGYTF. DNA for the CDR3: TGTGCCAGCAGCCGACAGGGGCCACACGACCTCTATGGCTACACCTTC.

This chain joins TRBV4-1 and TRBJ2-7; D is possibly TRBD1 or TRBD2 (6 bases each). Looked up from germline, CDR1 is MGHRA and CDR2 is YSYEKL. This CDR3 is 15 amino acids long. Trimming took 4 bases from V and 4 from J, leaving 17 bases between them. The CDR3 region has the DNA TGCGCCAGCAGCCCAGGTTTGGGGGGCCTGTACGAGCAGTACTTC. Amino acid sequence: CASSPGLGGLYEQYF.

The genes are TRBV27 and TRBJ2-4, with D tentatively TRBD2 (5 bases). This CDR3 is 16 amino acids long. Germline V gene data show CDR1 as MNHEY and CDR2 as SMNVEV (reference sequence). Trimming stripped 2 bases from V and 13 bases from J, with 24 bases between. CDR3 sequence (DNA): TGTGCCAGCAGTTTAAATGCCCGTCTCCGCTTTAGGGAGCAGTACTTC. Translation gives CASSLNARLRFREQYF.

This clonotype turned up a few times. The rearrangement links TRBV5-5 to TRBJ2-7; TRBD1 is a possible D gene (6 bases). V was clipped by 0 bases and J by 7 bases, with 17 bases between them. Per germline, CDR1 SGHKS and CDR2 YYEKEE (reference sequence). The CDR3 runs to 15 residues. This CDR3 is CASSLASRGHWEQYF. The CDR3, as DNA: TGTGCCAGCAGCTTGGCGTCCAGGGGCCATTGGGAGCAGTACTTC.

The gene calls are TRBV4-1 and TRBJ2-1, with TRBD2 as a possible D gene (6 bases). CDR1 MGHRA and CDR2 YSYEKL come from the germline V gene. This CDR3 comprises 14 residues. Trimming pared 1 base from V and 7 bases from J, leaving 11 bases between. The CDR3, as DNA: TGCGCCAGCAGCCAAGTACCCCTAGCGAATGAGCAGTTCTTC. Protein product: CASSQVPLANEQFF.

The chain is built from TRBV20-1 and TRBJ1-5; D not resolved. Between the trimmed V and J ends, which lost 0 bases and 0 bases, there was a span of 6 bases. The length of the CDR3 is 14 residues. The germline gives CDR1 DFQATT, CDR2 SNEGSKA (reference sequence). CDR3 bases: TGCAGTGCTAGAGAACTCCATAGCAATCAGCCCCAGCATTTT. Protein: CSARELHSNQPQHF.

V and J are TRBV30 and TRBJ1-2; D not resolved. V lost 3 bases, J lost 1 base, and 12 bases lay in between. The CDR3 runs to 14 residues. Germline CDR1 is GTSNPN and CDR2 is SVGIG (reference sequence). The CDR3 DNA reads TGTGCCTGGAGCCCGACCGGGGTTAACTATGGCTACACCTTC. Translating gives CAWSPTGVNYGYTF. Filled out from reference TRBV30 and TRBJ1-2, the complete variable domain reads SQTIHQWPATLVQPVGSPLSLECTVEGTSNPNLYWYRQAAGRGLQLLFYSVGIGQISSEVPQNLSASRPQDRQFILSSKKLLLSDSGFYLCAWSPTGVNYGYTFGSGTRLTVV.

This clonotype was seen only a few times. This sequence joins TRBV7-3 and TRBJ1-4, with no clear D. Germline V gene data show CDR1 as SGHTA and CDR2 as FQGTGA. Trimming removed 5 bases from V and 3 bases from J, with 7 bases in between. The CDR3 sequence is 13 residues long. The CDR3 here is CASSPGPNEKLFF. The DNA for the CDR3 is TGTGCCAGCAGCCCAGGACCTAATGAAAAACTGTTTTTT.

The chain uses TRBV5-5 and TRBJ2-7; D perhaps matches TRBD1 (6 bases). V lost 5 bases and J lost 10, with 16 bases in between. CDR1 and CDR2 (germline): SGHKS, YYEKEE (reference sequence). This CDR3 is built from 12 residues. This CDR3 is CASSWTATIQYF. CDR3 DNA: TGTGCCAGCAGTTGGACAGCCACGATTCAGTACTTC.

Ten or more counts support this clonotype. This chain connects TRBV24-1 to TRBJ2-1, with D hard to call. Germline V CDR1 and CDR2: KGHDR, SFDVKD. Trimming removed 4 bases from V and 3 bases from J, with 12 bases in between. The CDR3 has 15 amino acids. The CDR3 nucleotides are TGTGCCACCAGTGACCCTGAAAATGACTACAATGAGCAGTTCTTC. Amino acid sequence: CATSDPENDYNEQFF.